The 7 T cell receptor beta chains below come from one sample, sequenced in a study of T cells of healthy individuals. TCRdb redid the calling of the 5' RACE reads with MiXCR, one entry per CDR3 protein. The table records around 63,000 distinct CDR3 sequences, 15% to 20% of them present only once. These receptors all come from a human donor in good health.

The chain joins TRBV7-9 to TRBJ2-7; D is ambiguous. The CDR3 runs to 15 residues. Per the germline V gene, CDR1 is SEHNR and CDR2 is FQNEAQ (reference sequence). V lost 5 bases to trimming and J lost 2 bases, with 16 bases between them. The CDR3 bases are TGTGCCAGCAGCCCCGGCCCACTCAACACCTACGAGCAGTACTTC. The encoded protein is CASSPGPLNTYEQYF.

This clonotype was recorded at least ten times. The chain couples TRBV20-1 to TRBJ2-5; no clear D gene. The CDR3 is 10 residues long. V was cut by 5 bases and J by 3 bases, with 4 bases left in between. CDR1 and CDR2 (germline): DFQATT, SNEGSKA (reference sequence). CDR3 coding DNA: TGCAGTGCTTTGGAAGAGACCCAGTACTTC. Translation gives CSALEETQYF.

This clonotype has at least ten counts. The V call is TRBV20-1, the J call TRBJ2-1; D unclear. Looked up from germline, CDR1 is DFQATT and CDR2 is SNEGSKA (reference sequence). Trimming shortened V by 0 bases and J by 5 bases, and 17 bases separated the two germline ends. CDR3 length: 16 residues. The CDR3 DNA sequence: TGCAGTGCTAGAGATTTGGCAGGTGTCATTAACAATGAGCAGTTCTTC. This encodes CSARDLAGVINNEQFF.

This clonotype has a count of ten or more. This chain joins TRBV20-1 and TRBJ2-3; D remains unclear. The CDR3 runs 11 residues. The germline V gene encodes CDR1 DFQATT and CDR2 SNEGSKA (reference sequence). Trimming shortened V by 6 bases and J by 10 bases, and 14 bases separated the two germline ends. In DNA form, the CDR3 reads TGCAGTGCAATCTCAGGTGGATCGCAGTATTTT. Its protein product is CSAISGGSQYF.

The chain joins TRBV12-3 or TRBV12-4 to TRBJ2-5; 7 bases line up with TRBD1. V shed 6 bases, J shed 5 bases, and the junction held 6 bases outside the gene matches. The CDR3 is 13 residues long. CDR3 amino acids: CASSPRGLETQYF. The CDR3, as DNA: TGTGCCAGCAGCCCCAGGGGGTTGGAGACCCAGTACTTC.

Many counts were recorded for this clonotype. V is TRBV12-3 or TRBV12-4 and J is TRBJ2-1, with 9 bases identical to TRBD1. V was pared by 7 bases and J by 7 bases, with 8 bases of the junction left unmatched. The CDR3 has 14 amino acids. The DNA of the CDR3 is TGTGCCAGCAACCTCGGGACAGGGAGGAATGAGCAGTTCTTC. Its translation is CASNLGTGRNEQFF.

This clonotype was seen more than once but under ten times. J is TRBJ2-5 and V is TRBV20-1; D gene unclear. This CDR3 comprises 15 residues. Germline V gene lookup returns CDR1 DFQATT and CDR2 SNEGSKA (reference sequence). The ends were cut back, 4 bases at V and 5 bases at J, with 20 bases in the middle. The CDR3, as DNA: TGCAGTGCTAACCCCCGGGCTATCATCCAGGAGACCCAGTACTTC. As protein: CSANPRAIIQETQYF.